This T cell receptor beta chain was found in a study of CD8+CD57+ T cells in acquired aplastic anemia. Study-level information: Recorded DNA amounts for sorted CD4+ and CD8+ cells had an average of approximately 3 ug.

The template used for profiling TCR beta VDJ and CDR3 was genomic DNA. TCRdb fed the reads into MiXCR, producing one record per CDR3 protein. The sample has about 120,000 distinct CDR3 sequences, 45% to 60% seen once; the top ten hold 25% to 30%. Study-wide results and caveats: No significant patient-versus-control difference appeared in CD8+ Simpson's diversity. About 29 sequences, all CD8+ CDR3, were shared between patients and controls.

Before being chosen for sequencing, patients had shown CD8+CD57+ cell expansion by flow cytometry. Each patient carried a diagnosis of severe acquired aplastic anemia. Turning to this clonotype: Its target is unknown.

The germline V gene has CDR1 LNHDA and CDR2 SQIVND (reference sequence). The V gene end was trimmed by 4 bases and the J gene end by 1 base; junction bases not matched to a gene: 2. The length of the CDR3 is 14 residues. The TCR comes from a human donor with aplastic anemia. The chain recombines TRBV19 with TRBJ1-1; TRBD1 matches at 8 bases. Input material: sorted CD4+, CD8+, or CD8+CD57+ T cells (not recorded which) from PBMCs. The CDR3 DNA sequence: TGTGCCAGTAGTACCGGGACAGGGAACACTGAAGCTTTCTTT. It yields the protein CASSTGTGNTEAFF.